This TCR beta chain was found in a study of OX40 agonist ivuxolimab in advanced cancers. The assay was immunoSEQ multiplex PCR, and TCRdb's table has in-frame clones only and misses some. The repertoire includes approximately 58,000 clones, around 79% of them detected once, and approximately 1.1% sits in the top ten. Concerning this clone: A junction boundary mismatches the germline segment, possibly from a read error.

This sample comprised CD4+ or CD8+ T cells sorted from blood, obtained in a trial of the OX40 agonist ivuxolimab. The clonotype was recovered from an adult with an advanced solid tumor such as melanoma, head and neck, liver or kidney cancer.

The CDR3, as DNA: TGCGCCAGCAGCCAAAGAACACGGACTGAGGCTTTCTTT. Protein: CASSQRTRTEAFF. J is TRBJ1-1 and V is TRBV5-1; D remains unclear. The CDR3 contains 13 residues. The germline V gene encodes CDR1 SGHRS and CDR2 YFSETQ.